A selection of T cell receptor beta chains follows, all from one sample in a study of T cell repertoires in cytomegalovirus infection. Each CDR3 protein gets one entry after TCRdb re-called the reads with MiXCR. The repertoire consists of 450,000 to 550,000 distinct CDR3 sequences, with approximately 17% occurring once and the leading ten covering 20% to 30%. The sequenced material came from CD8+ T cells from PBMCs. These receptor sequences come from a human donor in good health (CMV status not recorded). Some clones in this sample may be carry-over from other donors' samples. CDR3s include the opening cysteine and the closing phenylalanine or tryptophan. A D gene is named only where the DNA matches it firmly. Clone size is stated in some rows and not others, as once, few, many or a class when expanded.

cdr3_nt cdr3_aa d_call clone_size j_call v_call
TGTGCCAGCAGCCGGGGGGGGTACTACGAGCAGTACTTC CASSRGGYYEQYF TRBD2 few TRBJ2-7 TRBV14
TGTGCCAGCAGTGAATCTCAGGGGGAATATGGCTACACCTTC CASSESQGEYGYTF TRBD1 few TRBJ1-2 TRBV2
TGCGCCAGCAGCCATCTACTAGGTCCCTACAATGAGCAGTTCTTC CASSHLLGPYNEQFF - few TRBJ2-1 TRBV4-1
TGCAGTGCTAGGAGGGGGGGGGGGACAGAGGGCAATCAGCCCCAGCATTTT CSARRGGGTEGNQPQHF TRBD1 - TRBJ1-5 TRBV20-1
TGTGCCAGCAGTTACCGGGGACTAGCGGGTACCTACGAGCAGTACTTC CASSYRGLAGTYEQYF TRBD2 many TRBJ2-7 TRBV6-5
TGTGCCAGTAGTATCGAGCGGGGGGTCTCAACCGGGGAGCTGTTTTTT CASSIERGVSTGELFF TRBD2 many TRBJ2-2 TRBV19
TGTGCCAGCAGTGATGACCTTAACTATGGCTACACCTTC CASSDDLNYGYTF - - TRBJ1-2 TRBV27
TGCGCCAGCAGCTACTACCAGGACGGCTCCTACGAGCAGTACTTC CASSYYQDGSYEQYF - few TRBJ2-7 TRBV4-1
TGTGCCAGCAGTTTAGGGGCGGGAGGGCAGTATTTT CASSLGAGGQYF TRBD2 - TRBJ2-3 TRBV27
TGTGCCAGCAGTTACTCGGGCCGGGCCTCCATTTACAATGAGCAGTTATTC CASSYSGRASIYNEQLF - once TRBJ2-1 TRBV6-5
TGTGCCAGCAGCGCCTTCTCGACAGGACCTTCCTACGAGCAGTACTTC CASSAFSTGPSYEQYF - many TRBJ2-7 TRBV7-9
TGTGCTAGTGGTTTGGTACCGGGACTAGCGGGGGGCTTCAGCTCCTACAATGAGCAGTTCTTC CASGLVPGLAGGFSSYNEQFF TRBD2 many TRBJ2-1 TRBV12-5
TGTGCCACCTCCAATGGCGGGGGATCCTACAATGAGCAGTTCTTC CATSNGGGSYNEQFF TRBD2 many TRBJ2-1 TRBV7-9
TGTGCCAGCATGTATTCGTTGACCAAAAACATTCAGTACTTC CASMYSLTKNIQYF - many TRBJ2-4 TRBV12-3/TRBV12-4
TGTGCCAGCAGCTCAGCCCTTGAAGAGACCCAGTACTTC CASSSALEETQYF - - TRBJ2-5 TRBV7-9
TGCGCCAGTGCCGTGTTCGGGGTCCCTTCCCTTAACTATGGCTACACCTTC CASAVFGVPSLNYGYTF - few TRBJ1-2 TRBV4-1
TGTGCCAGCAGCTTCCAGGGGGCTGACGAGCAGTACTTC CASSFQGADEQYF TRBD1 many TRBJ2-7 TRBV11-2
TGTGCCAGCAGTGAAACGTACGGCGGCAGGTGCTATAATTCACCCCTCCACTTT CASSETYGGRCYNSPLHF - - TRBJ1-6 TRBV6-1
TGCAGCATCTGGACAGGGACCCACGAGCAGTACTTC CSIWTGTHEQYF TRBD1 - TRBJ2-7 TRBV29-1
TGTGCCAGCACAACTAGCGGGAGAGGCTACAATGAGCAGTTCTTC CASTTSGRGYNEQFF TRBD2 many TRBJ2-1 TRBV12-3/TRBV12-4
TGTGCCAGCAGTTTAGGCGGGAGGGCCATAGATACGCAGTATTTT CASSLGGRAIDTQYF TRBD2 - TRBJ2-3 TRBV27
TGCAGTGCTAATTGGGGCAGGGGGCCGTCTAATGAAAAACTGTTTTTT CSANWGRGPSNEKLFF TRBD1 many TRBJ1-4 TRBV20-1
TGTGCCAGCAGTGAAGTGGACCTCTACGAGCAGTACTTC CASSEVDLYEQYF - few TRBJ2-7 TRBV6-1
TGTGCCAGCAGCTTACGGAGGTCCCCAGGTGATCAAGAGACCCAGTACTTC CASSLRRSPGDQETQYF - many TRBJ2-5 TRBV7-3
TGTGCCAGCAGCTTAGGGACAGCAAGCAACTATGGCTACACCTTC CASSLGTASNYGYTF - few TRBJ1-2 TRBV7-9
TGTGCCAGCAGTTACTCAGGGGGTGTCTCTGAAGCTTTCTTT CASSYSGGVSEAFF - many TRBJ1-1 TRBV6-6
TGTGCCAGCAGCCCCCGGACAGGGAAAAACACCATATATTTT CASSPRTGKNTIYF TRBD1 many TRBJ1-3 TRBV7-9
TGTGCCAGCAGCCAAGAAGCCTTTCAAAGCACAGATACGCAGTATTTT CASSQEAFQSTDTQYF - many TRBJ2-3 TRBV4-2
TGTGCCAGCAGCCAAGCTCCCCCCTGGACCGCGAACACCGGGGAGCTGTTTTTT CASSQAPPWTANTGELFF - - TRBJ2-2 TRBV3-1
TGTGCTAGTGGTTTGGTAACCGGCCCTACCAATCAGCCCCAGCATTTT CASGLVTGPTNQPQHF - - TRBJ1-5 TRBV12-5
TGTGCCAGCAGTTTAGGACAGACCTCCTATAATTCACCCCTCCACTTT CASSLGQTSYNSPLHF - many TRBJ1-6 TRBV12-3/TRBV12-4
TGTGCCAGCAGCGCCAGCGGAGTAGGATCTGGGGCCAACGTCCTGACTTTC CASSASGVGSGANVLTF - few TRBJ2-6 TRBV7-3
TGTGCCAGCAGCTCCCTCCCCCAACTAGCGGGAGGGCCCAATGAGCAGTTCTTC CASSSLPQLAGGPNEQFF TRBD2 - TRBJ2-1 TRBV9
TGTGCCAGCAGTTTGGTAGTGTCTGGGGTTGGCAACGTCCTGACTTTC CASSLVVSGVGNVLTF - few TRBJ2-6 TRBV28
TGTGCCAGCAGCGGACGACAGTGGGTGGCTTTCTTT CASSGRQWVAFF - - TRBJ1-1 TRBV7-9
TGCGCCAGCAGCCCAGTCCCTTCCAGGGGGAACACTGAAGCTTTCTTT CASSPVPSRGNTEAFF - - TRBJ1-1 TRBV4-1
TGTGCCAGCTCGACTAGATCAGGGACGTTCCACGAGCAGTACTTC CASSTRSGTFHEQYF - few TRBJ2-7 TRBV18
TGTGCCAGCAGTGGGACGGGGACGACGGAGACCCAGTACTTC CASSGTGTTETQYF - many TRBJ2-5 TRBV12-3/TRBV12-4
TGTGCCAGCAGTTCCGTCGCAAAGGCTAACTATGGCTACACCTTC CASSSVAKANYGYTF - few TRBJ1-2 TRBV27
TGTGCCAGCAGCCCTCCTCGGGCGGGAAGCTCCTACAATGAGCAGTTCTTC CASSPPRAGSSYNEQFF - many TRBJ2-1 TRBV7-9
TGTGCCAGCAGCCAAGATTCGACGGACCCCCCCTACGAGCAGTACTTC CASSQDSTDPPYEQYF - - TRBJ2-7 TRBV4-2
TGTGCCAGTAGTTCCCCCGGGACGTCGACCCTCCACTTT CASSSPGTSTLHF - many TRBJ1-6 TRBV19
TGTGCCAGCAGCCGTCCGGGACAGGGCTCCTACGAGCAGTACTTC CASSRPGQGSYEQYF TRBD1 few TRBJ2-7 TRBV7-9
TGTGCCACTCAGGGGAGCACAGATACGCAGTATTTT CATQGSTDTQYF - - TRBJ2-3 TRBV12-3/TRBV12-4
TGTGCCAGCAGCGTAGAGTCGGGGACAGATACGCAGTATTTT CASSVESGTDTQYF - - TRBJ2-3 TRBV9
TGTGCCAGCAGCCCCACCTTCCCGGACAGGGGTCTCCAAGAGACCCAGTACTTC CASSPTFPDRGLQETQYF TRBD1 many TRBJ2-5 TRBV14
TGTGCCAGCAGCCCCACCGGAGGGGGGCCCAGAACCGGGGAGCTGTTTTTT CASSPTGGGPRTGELFF - many TRBJ2-2 TRBV7-9
TGTGCCAGCAGCTTTGGGGCAGGGGGACTCTATGGCTACACCTTC CASSFGAGGLYGYTF TRBD1 many TRBJ1-2 TRBV7-6
TGTGCCAGTAGTTCCTTAGCGGGGTTTTACAATGAGCAGTTCTTC CASSSLAGFYNEQFF TRBD2 - TRBJ2-1 TRBV19
TGTGCCAGCACCTCTGGCGACAACACCGGGGAGCTGTTTTTT CASTSGDNTGELFF - few TRBJ2-2 TRBV28
TGCAGCGTTGGCCCGGACAGGCAAGAGACCCAGTACTTC CSVGPDRQETQYF TRBD1 many TRBJ2-5 TRBV29-1